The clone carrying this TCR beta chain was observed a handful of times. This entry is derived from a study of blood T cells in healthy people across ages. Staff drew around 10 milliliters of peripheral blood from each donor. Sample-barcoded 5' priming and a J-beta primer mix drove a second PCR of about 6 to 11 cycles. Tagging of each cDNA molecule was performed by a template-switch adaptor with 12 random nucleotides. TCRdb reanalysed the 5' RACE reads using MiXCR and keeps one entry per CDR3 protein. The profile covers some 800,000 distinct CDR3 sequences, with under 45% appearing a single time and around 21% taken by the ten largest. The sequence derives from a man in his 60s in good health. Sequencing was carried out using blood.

The CDR3 bases are TGTGCCAGCAGAAGCAAGACAGGGCCAAACTATGGCTACACCTTC. It specifies CASRSKTGPNYGYTF. This chain uses TRBV2 with TRBJ1-2, with 7 nucleotides matching TRBD1. J lost 2 bases, V lost 6 bases, and 9 bases had no gene match. CDR1 and CDR2 from the germline V gene are SNHLY and FYNNEI. The CDR3 totals 15 residues.